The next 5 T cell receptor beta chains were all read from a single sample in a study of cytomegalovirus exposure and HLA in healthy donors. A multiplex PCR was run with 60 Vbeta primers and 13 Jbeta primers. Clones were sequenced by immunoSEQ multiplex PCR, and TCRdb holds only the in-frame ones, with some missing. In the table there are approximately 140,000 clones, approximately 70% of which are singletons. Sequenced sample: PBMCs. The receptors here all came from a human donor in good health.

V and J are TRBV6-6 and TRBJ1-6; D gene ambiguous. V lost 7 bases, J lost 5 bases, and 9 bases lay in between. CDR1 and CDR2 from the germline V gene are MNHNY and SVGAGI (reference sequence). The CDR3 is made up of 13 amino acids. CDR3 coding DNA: TGTGCCAGCAAGAACAGCAATAATTCACCCCTCCACTTT. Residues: CASKNSNNSPLHF.

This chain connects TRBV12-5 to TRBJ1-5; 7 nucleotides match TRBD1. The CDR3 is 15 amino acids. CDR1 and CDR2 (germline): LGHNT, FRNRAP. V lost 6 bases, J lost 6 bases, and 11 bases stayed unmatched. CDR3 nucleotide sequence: TGTGCTAGTGGACCCGACAGGGCCGGGGGTCAGCCCCAGCATTTT. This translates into CASGPDRAGGQPQHF.

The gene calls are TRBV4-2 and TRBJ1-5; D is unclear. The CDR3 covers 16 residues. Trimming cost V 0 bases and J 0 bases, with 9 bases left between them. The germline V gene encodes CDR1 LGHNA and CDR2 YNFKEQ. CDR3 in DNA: TGTGCCAGCAGCCAAGATATTACCGGTAGCAATCAGCCCCAGCATTTT. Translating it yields CASSQDITGSNQPQHF.

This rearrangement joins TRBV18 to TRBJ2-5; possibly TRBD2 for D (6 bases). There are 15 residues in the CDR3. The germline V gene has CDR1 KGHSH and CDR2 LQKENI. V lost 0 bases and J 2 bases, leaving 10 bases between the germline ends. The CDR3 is CASSPPSGTQETQYF. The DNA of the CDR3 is TGTGCCAGCTCACCACCGAGTGGGACTCAAGAGACCCAGTACTTC.

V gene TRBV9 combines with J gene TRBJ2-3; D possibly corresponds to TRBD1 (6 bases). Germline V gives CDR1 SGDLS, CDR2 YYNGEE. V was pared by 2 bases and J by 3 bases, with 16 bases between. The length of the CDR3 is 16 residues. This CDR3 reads CASSVAGTPHTDTQYF. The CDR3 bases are TGTGCCAGCAGCGTGGCCGGGACACCTCATACAGATACGCAGTATTTT.